The TCR beta chain under discussion was sequenced for a study of chemoradiotherapy in HPV16-positive cancers. Study outcomes and limitations: Candidate HPV-specific clones and E7-related TCR motifs grew in tumor during treatment.

Concerning this clone: Its target is not known.

Assay used: immunoSEQ multiplex PCR; TCRdb lists only in-frame clones, some missing. The sample lists about 790 clones, over 75% occurring once. After removal of 7 bases from V and 1 base from J, the junction contained 7 bases not matched to a gene. Germline CDR1 SGHRS, CDR2 YFSETQ. The CDR3 contains 14 residues. The chain employs TRBV5-1 and TRBJ2-5; 7 positions agree with TRBD2. The sequence was collected from a human donor with HPV-associated anogenital cancer. This specimen consisted of tumor tissue, obtained from a patient who underwent chemoradiotherapy. The CDR3, as DNA: TGCGCCAGCGCGGGCGGGGGAGGCCAAGAGACCCAGTACTTC. This sequence encodes CASAGGGGQETQYF.